What follows describes a single T cell receptor (beta chain). Its target is not known. The data originate from a study of cytomegalovirus exposure and HLA in healthy donors. Findings of the study overall: In an earlier analysis, productive rearrangement rates for most beta V segments clustered near 87% or 30%.

Amplification used 60 Vbeta primers and 13 Jbeta primers. Libraries were prepared by immunoSEQ multiplex PCR; TCRdb keeps only in-frame clonotypes and omits some of them. In the table there are some 110,000 clones, approximately 67% of which are singletons. V shed 3 bases and J 2 bases; nucleotides not matched to a gene: 3. The CDR3 totals 17 residues. Germline V lookup: CDR1 LGHNA, CDR2 YNFKEQ. The chain couples TRBV4-2 to TRBJ2-6; 11 positions agree with TRBD1. The origin of this receptor is a man younger than 30 in good health and CMV-seronegative. Sequenced sample: PBMCs. In DNA form, the CDR3 reads TGTGCCAGCAGCCACGGACAGGGGGCACCTGGGGCCAACGTCCTGACTTTC. Its protein product is CASSHGQGAPGANVLTF.